What follows describes a single TCR beta chain. MiXCR, applied by TCRdb to the RT-PCR reads, yields one record per CDR3 protein. The sample includes about 540,000 distinct CDR3 sequences, roughly 23% of them seen just once. CDR3 length: 14 residues. The V gene's germline CDR1 is SQVTM and CDR2 ANQGSEA. Between the trimmed V and J ends, which lost 4 bases and 2 bases, there was a span of 15 bases. The data were obtained in a study of response to subunit inactivated influenza vaccine. These same data were also listed under a study on T cells expressing NK-cell markers. In that study: Beta-chain TCR cDNA was generated via 5'RACE template switching with UMIs. The authors restricted sorting to alpha-beta TCR T cells with an anti-gamma-delta TCR antibody in several experiments. Dominant NKG2C+ clonotypes in 5 or 6 donors made up about 1.0-7.5% of CD8+ T cells.

This TCR derives from a man aged 45-65 years who received an inactivated influenza vaccine. This specimen was CD4+ T cells sorted from PBMCs, taken about 13 days after vaccination. This chain joins TRBV29-1 and TRBJ2-7, with D hard to call. The CDR3 protein is CSVASLASPYEQYF. CDR3 sequence (DNA): TGCAGCGTTGCTTCCCTGGCCAGCCCCTACGAGCAGTACTTC.